This note documents a single TCR beta chain sequence. Its target is not known. The entry originates in a study of prognosis after radiotherapy for stage I lung cancer. On the study more broadly: Each patient with non-small cell lung cancer was deemed medically inoperable. SBRT was given in 3 to 5 fractions at a biologically effective dose of at least 100 Gy as radiotherapy.

Germline lookup yields CDR1 SGHTA and CDR2 FQGTGA. The CDR3 sequence is 16 residues long. With 3 bases removed from V and 0 bases from J, the gap between germline ends came to 13 bases. TCR beta CDR3 amplification from genomic DNA was performed by two-round multiplex PCR. Initially, in first-round PCR, primers specific to each TRBV and TRBJ gene were used. TCRdb analysed the multiplex PCR reads with MiXCR anew, one entry per CDR3 protein. The sample yields some 34,000 distinct CDR3 sequences, around 30% seen once. Study-wide findings and caveats: Tumor specificity was not determined for the expanded TCR clones.

The source material was PBMCs, sampled before or after stereotactic body radiation therapy (not recorded which). V and J are TRBV7-3 and TRBJ2-3, with no clear D. This receptor was identified in a donor aged 50 or older with non-small cell lung cancer. The CDR3 coding sequence is TGTGCCAGCAGCTTTAGCTGGGTAACTAGCACAGATACGCAGTATTTT. Its translation is CASSFSWVTSTDTQYF. Drawing the rest from reference TRBV7-3 and TRBJ2-3, the complete variable domain is GAGVSQTPSNKVTEKGKYVELRCDPISGHTALYWYRQSLGQGPEFLIYFQGTGAADDSGLPNDRFFAVRPEGSVSTLKIQRTERGDSAVYLCASSFSWVTSTDTQYFGPGTRLTVL.